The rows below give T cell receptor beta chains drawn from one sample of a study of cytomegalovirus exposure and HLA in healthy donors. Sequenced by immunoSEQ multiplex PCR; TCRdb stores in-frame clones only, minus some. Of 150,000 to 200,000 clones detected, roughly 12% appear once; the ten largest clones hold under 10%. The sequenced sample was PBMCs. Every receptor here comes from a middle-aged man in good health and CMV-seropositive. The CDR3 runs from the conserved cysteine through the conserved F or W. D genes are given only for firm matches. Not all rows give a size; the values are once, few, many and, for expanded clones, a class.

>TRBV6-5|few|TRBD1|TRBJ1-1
CASRGHRGPNTEAFF
TGTGCCAGCAGGGGGCACAGGGGGCCGAACACTGAAGCTTTCTTT
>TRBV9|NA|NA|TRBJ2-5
CASSVDQYQETQYF
TGTGCCAGCAGCGTAGACCAGTACCAAGAGACCCAGTACTTC
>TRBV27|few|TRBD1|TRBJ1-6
CASTTGLNSPLHF
TGTGCCAGTACGACAGGGTTGAATTCACCCCTCCACTTT
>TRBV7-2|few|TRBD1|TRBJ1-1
CASSRSRDSFMNTEAFF
TGTGCCAGCAGCCGGTCCCGGGACAGTTTTATGAACACTGAAGCTTTCTTT
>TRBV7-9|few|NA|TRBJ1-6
CASSLGAGQDSPLHF
TGTGCCAGCAGCTTAGGGGCAGGGCAAGATTCACCCCTCCACTTT
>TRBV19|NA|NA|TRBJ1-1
CASSIAPLRVNTEAFF
TGTGCCAGTAGTATAGCTCCCCTCCGGGTGAACACTGAAGCTTTCTTT
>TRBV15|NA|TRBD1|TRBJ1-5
CATSRDGTEHQPQHF
TGTGCCACCAGCAGAGATGGGACAGAGCATCAGCCCCAGCATTTT
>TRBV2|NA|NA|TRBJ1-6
CASTGRNSPLHF
TGTGCCAGCACAGGGCGGAATTCACCGCTCCACTTT
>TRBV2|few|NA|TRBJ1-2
CASSGQGRYGYTF
TGTGCCAGCAGTGGGCAGGGGAGATATGGCTACACCTTC
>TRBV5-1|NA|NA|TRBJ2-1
CASSLARNEQFF
TGCGCCAGCAGTTTAGCCCGGAATGAGCAGTTCTTC
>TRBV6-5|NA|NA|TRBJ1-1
CASSYSGGVSEAFF
TGTGCCAGCAGTTACTCAGGAGGGGTTAGTGAAGCTTTCTTT
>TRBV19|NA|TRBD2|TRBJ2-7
CASSTTRGGRHEQYF
TGTGCCAGTAGTACTACCCGGGGAGGGAGGCACGAGCAGTACTTC
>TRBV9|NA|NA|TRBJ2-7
CASSVTGTSYEQYF
TGTGCCAGCAGCGTGACCGGGACTTCCTACGAGCAGTACTTC
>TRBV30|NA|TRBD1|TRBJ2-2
CATTGTGGIGELFF
TGTGCAACAACCGGGACAGGGGGAATCGGGGAGCTGTTTTTT
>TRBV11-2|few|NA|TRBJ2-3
CASSRRQTDTQYF
TGTGCCAGCAGCCGTAGACAGACAGATACGCAGTATTTT
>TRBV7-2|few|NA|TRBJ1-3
CASSLGGTGNTIYF
TGTGCCAGCAGCTTGGGAGGGACTGGAAACACCATATATTTT
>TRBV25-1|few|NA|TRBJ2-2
CASASPRRPGELFF
TGTGCCAGCGCTTCACCTCGGCGGCCCGGGGAGCTGTTTTTT
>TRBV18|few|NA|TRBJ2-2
CASSPIPGMRPGELFF
TGTGCCAGCTCACCAATTCCCGGGATGCGTCCCGGGGAGCTGTTTTTT
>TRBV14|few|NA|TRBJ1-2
CASSQDGRDRYGYTF
TGTGCCAGCAGCCAAGATGGGAGGGATCGGTATGGCTACACCTTC
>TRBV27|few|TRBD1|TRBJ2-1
CASRSPDRGLNEQFF
TGTGCCAGCCGTTCTCCGGACAGGGGTCTCAATGAGCAGTTCTTC
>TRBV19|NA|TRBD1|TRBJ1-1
CASRTVRTGKQNTEAFF
TGTGCCAGTAGGACCGTTCGGACAGGGAAGCAGAACACTGAAGCTTTCTTT
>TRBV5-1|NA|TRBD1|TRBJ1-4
CASSPMTGDEKLFF
TGCGCCAGCAGCCCTATGACAGGGGATGAAAAACTGTTTTTT
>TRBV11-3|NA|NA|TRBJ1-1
CASTQRGGWNTEAFF
TGTGCCAGCACCCAAAGAGGCGGATGGAACACTGAAGCTTTCTTT
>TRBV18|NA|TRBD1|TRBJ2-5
CASSSRTGQETQYF
TGTGCCAGCTCATCCCGGACAGGGCAAGAGACCCAGTACTTC
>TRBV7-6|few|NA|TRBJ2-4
CASSFRTVFLPKNIQYF
TGTGCCAGCAGCTTCAGGACAGTTTTTCTCCCCAAAAACATTCAGTACTTC
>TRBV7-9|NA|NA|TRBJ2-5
CASRKLRQETQYF
TGTGCCAGCAGGAAACTCCGGCAAGAGACCCAGTACTTC
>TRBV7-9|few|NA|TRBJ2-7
CASSLGQGLYEQYF
TGTGCCAGCAGCTTAGGGCAGGGACTCTACGAGCAGTACTTC
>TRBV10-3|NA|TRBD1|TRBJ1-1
CATRQGSTEAFF
TGTGCCACACGACAGGGTTCCACTGAAGCTTTCTTT
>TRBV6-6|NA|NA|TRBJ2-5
CASSRGETQYF
TGTGCCAGCAGCCGGGGGGAGACCCAGTACTTC
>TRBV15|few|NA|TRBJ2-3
CATSRVAGFTDTQYF
TGTGCCACCAGCAGAGTCGCAGGGTTCACAGATACGCAGTATTTT
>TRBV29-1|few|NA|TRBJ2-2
CSGTETGELFF
TGCAGCGGTACAGAGACCGGGGAGCTGTTTTTT
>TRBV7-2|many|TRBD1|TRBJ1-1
CASSLRQGGYTEAFF
TGTGCCAGCAGCTTGAGACAGGGAGGTTACACTGAAGCTTTCTTT
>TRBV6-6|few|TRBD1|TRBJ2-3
CASRAQGDTDTQYF
TGTGCCAGCAGGGCCCAGGGGGACACAGATACGCAGTATTTT
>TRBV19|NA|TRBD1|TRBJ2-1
CASSIMTGADNEQFF
TGTGCCAGTAGTATAATGACAGGGGCGGACAATGAGCAGTTCTTC
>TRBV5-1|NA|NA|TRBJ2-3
CASSPRGGGTDTQYF
TGCGCCAGCAGCCCCCGGGGCGGGGGCACAGATACGCAGTATTTT
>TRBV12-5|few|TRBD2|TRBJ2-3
CASGGTSGLSTDTQYF
TGTGCTAGTGGGGGGACTAGCGGCCTCAGCACAGATACGCAGTATTTT
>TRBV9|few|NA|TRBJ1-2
CASSVWAGRMTYGYTF
TGTGCCAGCAGCGTTTGGGCAGGGCGGATGACCTATGGCTACACCTTC
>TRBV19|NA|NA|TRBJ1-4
CASSPGLFNEKLFF
TGTGCCAGTAGCCCGGGACTGTTTAATGAAAAACTGTTTTTT
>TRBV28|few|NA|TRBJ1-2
CASSPISGDGEYGYTF
TGTGCCAGCAGTCCCATTTCAGGGGACGGGGAATATGGCTACACCTTC
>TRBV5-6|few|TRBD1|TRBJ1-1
CASSDTGQGNTEAFF
TGTGCCAGCAGCGATACGGGACAGGGGAACACTGAAGCTTTCTTT
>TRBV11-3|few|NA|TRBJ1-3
CASSRSGNTIYF
TGTGCCAGCAGTCGCTCTGGAAACACCATATATTTT
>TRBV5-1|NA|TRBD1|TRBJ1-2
CASSLGDRTTDYGYTF
TGCGCCAGCAGCTTGGGGGACAGAACCACAGACTATGGCTACACCTTC
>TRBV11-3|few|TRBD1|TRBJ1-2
CASSQRQGGAWDYGYTF
TGTGCCAGCAGCCAACGACAGGGGGGCGCCTGGGACTATGGCTACACCTTC
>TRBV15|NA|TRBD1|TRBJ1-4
CATSRDGTGANEKLFF
TGTGCCACCAGCAGAGATGGGACAGGAGCTAATGAAAAACTGTTTTTT
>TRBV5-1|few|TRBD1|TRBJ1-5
CASSLGTGGPQPQHF
TGCGCCAGCAGCTTGGGGACAGGGGGCCCTCAGCCCCAGCATTTT
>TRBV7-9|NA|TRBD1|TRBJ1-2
CASTRTGVDYGYTF
TGTGCCAGCACCCGGACAGGGGTTGACTATGGCTACACCTTC
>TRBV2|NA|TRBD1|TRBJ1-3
CASREDRGQGNTIYF
TGTGCCAGCAGGGAGGACAGGGGGCAGGGAAACACCATATATTTT
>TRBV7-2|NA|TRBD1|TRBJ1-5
CASSLAGGNNQPQHF
TGTGCCAGCAGCTTAGCAGGGGGCAACAATCAGCCCCAGCATTTT
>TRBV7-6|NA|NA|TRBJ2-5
CASSGNRMYQETQYF
TGTGCCAGCAGCGGAAACAGAATGTACCAAGAGACCCAGTACTTC
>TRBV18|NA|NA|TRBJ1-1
CASSPQSDSEAFF
TGTGCCAGCTCACCACAATCGGACAGTGAAGCTTTCTTT
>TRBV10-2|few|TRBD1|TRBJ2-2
CASSLTGGPNTGELFF
TGCGCCAGCAGTCTTACAGGGGGCCCAAACACCGGGGAGCTGTTTTTT
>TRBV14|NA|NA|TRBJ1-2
CASSHGTPSLTF
TGTGCCAGCAGCCACGGGACACCGAGCCTCACCTTC
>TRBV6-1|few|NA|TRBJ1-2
CASSGGRALAGYTF
TGTGCCAGCAGCGGGGGAAGGGCACTAGCCGGCTACACCTTC